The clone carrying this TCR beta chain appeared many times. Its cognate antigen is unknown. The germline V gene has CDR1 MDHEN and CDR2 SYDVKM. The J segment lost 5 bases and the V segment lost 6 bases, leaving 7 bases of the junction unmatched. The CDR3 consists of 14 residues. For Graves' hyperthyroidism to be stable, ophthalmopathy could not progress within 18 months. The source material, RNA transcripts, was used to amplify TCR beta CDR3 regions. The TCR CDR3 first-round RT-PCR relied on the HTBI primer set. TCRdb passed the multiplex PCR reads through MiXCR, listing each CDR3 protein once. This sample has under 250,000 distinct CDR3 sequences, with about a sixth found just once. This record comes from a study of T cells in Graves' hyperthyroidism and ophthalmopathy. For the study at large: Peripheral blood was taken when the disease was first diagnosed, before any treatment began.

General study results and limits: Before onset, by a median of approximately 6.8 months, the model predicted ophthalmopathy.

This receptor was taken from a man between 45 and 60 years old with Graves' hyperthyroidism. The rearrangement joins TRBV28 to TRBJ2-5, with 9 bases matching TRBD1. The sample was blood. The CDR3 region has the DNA TGTGCCAGCAGACGGGACAGGGAAAAGGAGACCCAGTACTTC. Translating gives CASRRDREKETQYF.